A selection of T cell receptor beta chains follows, all from one sample in a study of shared clonotypes between healthy human individuals. Libraries were prepared by immunoSEQ multiplex PCR; TCRdb keeps only in-frame clonotypes and omits some of them. The repertoire holds 800,000 or so clones, with 90% to 98% as singletons. The sequencing sample was made of naive CD8+ T cells sorted from blood. Source of these receptors: a man aged 25 to 40 in good health. Both conserved end residues are part of each CDR3. The order of the fields is CDR3 protein, CDR3 DNA, clone size, J gene, V gene, D gene. The D gene is left open where the match is weak. Size tells how often a clone was seen (once, few, many) or the class of an expanded clone, and some rows leave it out.

CASSPQLDYEQYF,TGTGCCAGCAGCCCCCAGCTAGACTACGAGCAGTACTTC,once,TRBJ2-7,TRBV7-9,-
CASSFPRDRRSNEQFF,TGTGCCAGCAGCTTTCCCCGGGACCGGCGGAGCAATGAGCAGTTCTTC,-,TRBJ2-1,TRBV11-2,-
CASSYLGTSTYEQYF,TGTGCCAGCAGTTACCTAGGGACTAGTACTTACGAGCAGTACTTC,-,TRBJ2-7,TRBV6-6,TRBD2
CAFGQGTVYGYTF,TGTGCCTTCGGACAGGGGACCGTCTATGGCTACACCTTC,-,TRBJ1-2,TRBV30,TRBD1
CATALGTGVYNEQFF,TGCGCCACAGCACTCGGGACAGGGGTTTACAATGAGCAGTTCTTC,-,TRBJ2-1,TRBV4-3,TRBD1
CASSGGQGGSEAFF,TGTGCCAGCAGCGGGGGACAGGGTGGTTCTGAAGCTTTCTTT,-,TRBJ1-1,TRBV9,TRBD1
CASSQREGGRVDEQYF,TGTGCCAGCAGCCAACGTGAGGGCGGGAGGGTCGACGAGCAGTACTTC,-,TRBJ2-7,TRBV14,TRBD2
CASSSAGYNEQFF,TGTGCCAGCAGCTCGGCGGGTTACAATGAGCAGTTCTTC,-,TRBJ2-1,TRBV11-2,-
CASSLGDWDGTYEQYF,TGTGCCAGCAGTTTAGGGGATTGGGACGGCACCTACGAGCAGTACTTC,once,TRBJ2-7,TRBV11-2,-
CASSQDLGGRGGIYEQYF,TGCGCCAGCAGCCAAGATTTAGGCGGAAGAGGTGGGATTTACGAGCAGTACTTC,-,TRBJ2-7,TRBV4-1,-
CASSTREANTGELFF,TGTGCCAGTAGTACCAGGGAAGCGAACACCGGGGAGCTGTTTTTT,-,TRBJ2-2,TRBV19,-
CASSFRSIDRVRTGELFF,TGTGCCAGCAGTTTCCGCTCAATTGACAGGGTTAGGACCGGGGAGCTGTTTTTT,-,TRBJ2-2,TRBV28,TRBD1
CASSQLTGLDVFEQYF,TGCGCCAGCAGCCAGCTAACGGGACTAGACGTTTTCGAGCAGTACTTC,-,TRBJ2-7,TRBV4-1,TRBD2
CASRGLSYEQYF,TGTGCCAGCAGGGGACTCTCGTACGAGCAGTACTTC,-,TRBJ2-7,TRBV6-1,-
CASSLPPRTGEETQYF,TGTGCCAGCAGTTTACCCCCGCGGACAGGAGAAGAGACCCAGTACTTC,-,TRBJ2-5,TRBV27,TRBD1
CASSTRLAGPYEQYF,TGCGCCAGCAGCACGCGGCTAGCGGGGCCCTACGAGCAGTACTTC,once,TRBJ2-7,TRBV5-1,TRBD2
CASSRHRGMGFMNTEAFF,TGTGCCAGCAGCAGACACAGGGGCATGGGTTTTATGAACACTGAAGCTTTCTTT,-,TRBJ1-1,TRBV7-2,TRBD1
CSVTGQNYEQYF,TGCAGCGTTACTGGACAGAACTACGAGCAGTACTTC,-,TRBJ2-7,TRBV29-1,-
CVISGDKGPDTQYF,TGTGTCATATCAGGGGATAAGGGCCCAGATACGCAGTATTTT,-,TRBJ2-3,TRBV2,-
CASNDRDGYTF,TGTGCCAGCAATGACAGGGATGGCTACACCTTC,-,TRBJ1-2,TRBV9,TRBD1
CASSTSTEAFF,TGTGCCAGCAGCACTTCTACTGAAGCTTTCTTT,once,TRBJ1-1,TRBV6-1,-
CATSGYSYNEQFF,TGTGCGACTAGCGGGTACTCCTACAATGAGCAGTTCTTC,-,TRBJ2-1,TRBV19,TRBD2
CASSYSAGGNQPQHF,TGTGCCAGCAGTTACTCGGCAGGGGGCAATCAGCCCCAGCATTTT,-,TRBJ1-5,TRBV6-5,-
CASSSQDQDEKLFF,TGTGCCAGCAGCTCTCAAGATCAGGATGAAAAACTGTTTTTT,-,TRBJ1-4,TRBV7-9,-
CASSLTGYTNYGYTF,TGTGCCAGTAGCCTAACAGGATACACTAACTATGGCTACACCTTC,-,TRBJ1-2,TRBV19,-
CARKDRNQETQYF,TGCGCCAGGAAGGACAGAAACCAAGAGACCCAGTACTTC,once,TRBJ2-5,TRBV23-1,-
CASSPKAPSSTYEQYF,TGTGCCAGCTCACCAAAGGCCCCCTCCTCGACCTACGAGCAGTACTTC,-,TRBJ2-7,TRBV18,-
CASSLAPNTEAFF,TGTGCCAGCAGCTTAGCCCCGAACACTGAAGCTTTCTTT,once,TRBJ1-1,TRBV11-2,-
CASSPGTSGRVWGTGELFF,TGTGCCAGCAGTCCGGGGACTAGCGGGAGAGTATGGGGAACCGGGGAGCTGTTTTTT,-,TRBJ2-2,TRBV27,TRBD2
CASSPQGRTYGYTF,TGTGCCAGCAGCCCCCAAGGACGGACCTATGGCTACACCTTC,-,TRBJ1-2,TRBV28,-
CASSPQGQVEETQYF,TGTGCCAGCTCACCCCAGGGCCAGGTAGAAGAGACCCAGTACTTC,-,TRBJ2-5,TRBV18,-
CASSFPFSGSTGELFF,TGTGCCAGCAGCTTCCCCTTTAGCGGGAGTACCGGGGAGCTGTTTTTT,-,TRBJ2-2,TRBV11-3,TRBD2
CASSPLGGRSSYEQYF,TGTGCCAGCAGCCCCCTGGGCGGCCGAAGCTCCTACGAGCAGTACTTC,-,TRBJ2-7,TRBV11-2,-
CASSFRGGDPYEQYF,TGTGCCAGCAGCTTTCGGGGGGGAGACCCCTACGAGCAGTACTTC,-,TRBJ2-7,TRBV5-4,TRBD2
CASSPPAVRETQYF,TGTGCCAGCAGTCCTCCCGCTGTAAGAGAGACCCAGTACTTC,-,TRBJ2-5,TRBV28,-
CASSLRGAGPNEQFF,TGTGCCAGCAGCTTAAGAGGGGCAGGGCCCAATGAGCAGTTCTTC,-,TRBJ2-1,TRBV7-3,-
CSVGREYGYTF,TGCAGCGTGGGAAGGGAGTATGGCTACACCTTC,-,TRBJ1-2,TRBV29-1,-
CASSPLVTGYPGELFF,TGTGCCAGCAGTCCCCTAGTGACAGGGTATCCCGGGGAGCTGTTTTTT,-,TRBJ2-2,TRBV7-2,TRBD1
CARSGGGSYSYEQYF,TGTGCCAGAAGCGGGGGCGGGAGTTACTCCTACGAGCAGTACTTC,-,TRBJ2-7,TRBV5-3,-
CASSLLGTSIYEQYF,TGTGCCAGCAGCTTATTAGGGACTAGCATCTACGAGCAGTACTTC,-,TRBJ2-7,TRBV7-6,TRBD2
CSVDGLAGIGSYNEQFF,TGCAGCGTGGACGGACTAGCGGGGATTGGCTCCTACAATGAGCAGTTCTTC,-,TRBJ2-1,TRBV29-1,TRBD2
CASSPTETYEQYF,TGTGCCAGCAGCCCCACAGAAACCTACGAGCAGTACTTC,-,TRBJ2-7,TRBV7-9,-
CASRDLAVTYQETQYF,TGTGCCAGCAGGGACCTAGCGGTCACTTACCAAGAGACCCAGTACTTC,-,TRBJ2-5,TRBV2,TRBD2
CASSPRLWGQGMGEETQYF,TGTGCCAGCAGCCCGCGGTTGTGGGGACAGGGGATGGGTGAGGAGACCCAGTACTTC,-,TRBJ2-5,TRBV11-2,TRBD1
CASSQDSPLSGFKYEQYF,TGCGCCAGCAGCCAAGATTCCCCTCTTTCCGGCTTTAAGTACGAGCAGTACTTC,-,TRBJ2-7,TRBV4-3,-
CASSPTGGDYGYTF,TGTGCCAGCAGCCCCACAGGGGGAGACTATGGCTACACCTTC,-,TRBJ1-2,TRBV7-2,TRBD1
CASSDGQVDGYTF,TGTGCCAGCAGCGATGGGCAGGTCGATGGCTACACCTTC,-,TRBJ1-2,TRBV5-6,-